The entry below describes one TCR beta chain. Its cognate antigen is unknown. This specimen belongs to a study of radiotherapy plus CTLA-4 blockade in lung cancer. Study information: Patients showed objective responses in about 20% of cases, and disease control was achieved by under 40%. Regarding the study as a whole: Blood TCR clones of tumor origin expanded after radiotherapy plus ipilimumab. Early clonal dynamics of blood T cells, together with interferon-beta, were reported as the best response predictor.

CDR1 is WSHSY and CDR2 is SAAADI in the germline V gene. This CDR3 is built from 14 residues. V dropped 0 bases and J dropped 8 bases, with 10 bases sitting between them. Produced via immunoSEQ multiplex PCR; TCRdb's table is partial and in-frame only. The table includes some 110,000 clones, 78% detected once. CTLA-4 blockade using ipilimumab, together with focal radiation, was received by patients with chemo-refractory metastatic non-small-cell lung cancer. V gene TRBV10-2 combines with J gene TRBJ1-4; weak D call: TRBD1 (6 bases). The sequences come from peripheral blood, collected from a patient treated with radiotherapy plus ipilimumab. This TCR derives from a human donor with non-small cell lung cancer who had a partial response to radiotherapy plus ipilimumab. Here the CDR3 reads CASSESNREEKLFF. The CDR3, as DNA: TGCGCCAGCAGTGAGTCGAACAGGGAGGAAAAACTGTTTTTT.